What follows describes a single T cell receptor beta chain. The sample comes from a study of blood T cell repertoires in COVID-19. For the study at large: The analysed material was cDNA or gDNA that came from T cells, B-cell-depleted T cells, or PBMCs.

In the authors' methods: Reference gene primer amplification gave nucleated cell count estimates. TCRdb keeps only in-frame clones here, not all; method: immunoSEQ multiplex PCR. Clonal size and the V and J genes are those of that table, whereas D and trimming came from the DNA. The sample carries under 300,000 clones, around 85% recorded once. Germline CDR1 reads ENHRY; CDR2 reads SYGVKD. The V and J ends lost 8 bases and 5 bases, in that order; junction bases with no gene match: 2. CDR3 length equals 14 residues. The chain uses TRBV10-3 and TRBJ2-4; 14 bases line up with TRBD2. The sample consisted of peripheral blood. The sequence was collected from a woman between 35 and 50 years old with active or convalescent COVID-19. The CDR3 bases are TGTGCCATCGGGACTAGCGGGGGCGAAAACATTCAGTACTTC. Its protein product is CAIGTSGGENIQYF.